This TCR beta chain is from a study of radiation and T cells in renal cell carcinoma. For the study at large: Nephrectomy followed 15 Gy stereotactic body radiation by 4 weeks. Study-wide findings and caveats: In blood, top tumor clones expanded by 2 weeks, shrinking by 4.

About this clone itself: Its target is not known.

Time point given: baseline pretreatment blood. Sample treatment: 15 Gy SBRT to primary tumor, nephrectomy 4 weeks later. Blood was sampled at baseline, 2 weeks and 4 weeks after SBRT. The tumor was a clear cell renal cell carcinoma. The repertoire was sequenced with immunoSEQ multiplex PCR; TCRdb's copy has only in-frame clones and lacks some. The sample comprises about 150,000 clones, about 85% of which are singletons, and over 3.5% rests with the top ten. Looked up from germline, CDR1 is ENHRY and CDR2 is SYGVKD. The CDR3 runs to 17 residues. The J segment lost 5 bases and the V segment lost 4 bases, leaving 11 bases of the junction unmatched.

The sequence derives from a woman between 65 and 79 years old with renal cell carcinoma. The starting material was blood, obtained from a patient whose treatment included radiotherapy and nephrectomy. The chain combines TRBV10-3 with TRBJ1-1; 12 bases fit TRBD1. CDR3 bases: TGTGCCATCAGTGGTTTGGGGACAGGGGGCGCGGGGACTGAAGCTTTCTTT. It codes for CAISGLGTGGAGTEAFF.